Below are 19 T cell receptor beta chains sequenced from a single sample in a study of Tregs in tolerant kidney transplant recipients. Clones were read by immunoSEQ multiplex PCR, and TCRdb kept only the in-frame ones, dropping some. The table has some 60,000 clones, 65% to 85% seen once. Sequenced sample: CD4+ T cells from blood. These receptors originate from a human donor in good health.

The chain employs TRBV15 and TRBJ1-2; D is uncertain. Germline CDR1 reads LNHNV; CDR2 reads YYDKDF (reference sequence). This CDR3 has 11 residues. V lost 5 bases and J lost 5, with 6 bases in between. CDR3 nucleotide sequence: TGTGCCACCAGCGATGTGTATGGCTACACCTTC. This gives the protein CATSDVYGYTF.

V and J are TRBV6-6 and TRBJ1-2, with TRBD1 as a possible D gene (6 bases). The CDR3 is 14 residues long. Trimming shortened V by 0 bases and J by 8 bases, and 13 bases separated the two germline ends. CDR1 is MNHNY and CDR2 is SVGAGI in the germline V gene (reference sequence). Written as DNA, the CDR3 is TGTGCCAGCAGTTACTCGTCGGGGGCAGGAGGCTACACCTTC. As protein: CASSYSSGAGGYTF.

J is TRBJ2-7 and V is TRBV5-6, with TRBD2 matching 8 bases. V lost 2 bases and J lost 6; bases outside the gene matches: 7. Per the germline V gene, CDR1 is SGHDT and CDR2 is YYEEEE. CDR3 length: 14 residues. The CDR3 loop is CASSFGLAGFEQYF. For the CDR3, the DNA is TGTGCCAGCAGCTTTGGTCTAGCGGGTTTCGAGCAGTACTTC.

The chain uses TRBV11-3 and TRBJ2-3; maybe TRBD2 (6 bases). The CDR3 spans 14 residues. Germline values: CDR1 SGHNT, CDR2 YENEEA. V lost 7 bases to trimming and J lost 2 bases, with 13 bases between them. CDR3 residues: CASNSGRITDTQYF. The CDR3 DNA reads TGTGCCAGCAACTCGGGGAGGATCACAGATACGCAGTATTTT.

This sequence joins TRBV10-3 and TRBJ2-3, with D tentatively TRBD1 or TRBD2 (5 bases each). The V gene lost 8 bases and the J gene lost 2 bases, with 11 bases spanning the gap. CDR1 is ENHRY and CDR2 is SYGVKD in the germline V gene. The CDR3 spans 13 residues. The CDR3 loop is CAILGENTDTQYF. The CDR3 DNA follows: TGTGCCATCCTAGGGGAGAACACAGATACGCAGTATTTT.

This chain links TRBV5-1 with TRBJ2-1; 10 nucleotides agree with TRBD1. Looked up from germline, CDR1 is SGHRS and CDR2 is YFSETQ. Trimming cost V 4 bases and J 4 bases; bases outside gene matches: 8. The CDR3 is 16 amino acids. The CDR3 loop reads CASSREGQGTYNEQFF. The CDR3 DNA reads as TGCGCCAGCAGCCGAGAGGGACAGGGGACTTACAATGAGCAGTTCTTC.

V usage is TRBV9 and J usage is TRBJ1-2; D is uncertain. Germline V gives CDR1 SGDLS, CDR2 YYNGEE. V was clipped by 0 bases and J by 1 base, with 7 bases between them. The CDR3 length is 14 residues. The CDR3: CASSVVPDNYGYTF. The CDR3 bases are TGTGCCAGCAGCGTAGTTCCGGATAACTATGGCTACACCTTC.

In regard to this clone: The sample contains more than one DNA sequence encoding this CDR3. The chain couples TRBV4-3 to TRBJ1-5, with D hard to call. There are 15 residues in the CDR3. V was shortened by 0 bases and J by 3 bases, with 9 bases between the two germline ends. Germline loops: CDR1 LGHNA, CDR2 YSLEER. The chain's CDR3 is CASSQDLQINQPQHF. CDR3 in DNA: TGCGCCAGCAGCCAAGATCTCCAGATCAATCAGCCCCAGCATTTT.

The V gene is TRBV11-3, the J gene TRBJ2-5; unclear D gene. There are 14 residues in the CDR3. The germline gives CDR1 SGHNT, CDR2 YENEEA. V lost 4 bases and J 2 bases, leaving 11 bases between the germline ends. The CDR3 here is CASSSRAEQETQYF. The CDR3 bases are TGTGCCAGCAGCTCCCGAGCAGAACAAGAGACCCAGTACTTC.

CDR3 protein: CASSLVKAVLLNTGELFF. CDR3 sequence (DNA): TGTGCCAGCAGCTTAGTTAAGGCAGTTCTACTGAACACCGGGGAGCTGTTTTTT. V and J are TRBV7-2 and TRBJ2-2, with D hard to call. V lost 1 base, J lost 1 base, and 16 bases lay in between. CDR1 is SGHTA, CDR2 FQGNSA, per germline. This CDR3 comprises 18 residues.

The chain is built from TRBV6-1 and TRBJ1-2; D is unclear. The ends were cut back, 4 bases at V and 0 bases at J, with 12 bases in the middle. CDR1 is MNHNS and CDR2 is SASEGT in the germline V gene. The CDR3 is made up of 15 amino acids. The CDR3 DNA follows: TGTGCCAGCAGTGTGATGGCCAGGACTAACTATGGCTACACCTTC. This encodes CASSVMARTNYGYTF.

This clone is medium-sized in the sample. This chain's CDR3 is CATSRGRVDLASEQYF. DNA of the CDR3: TGTGCCACCAGCAGAGGCAGGGTGGATTTGGCTTCCGAGCAGTACTTC. V gene TRBV15 combines with J gene TRBJ2-7, with D maybe TRBD1 (5 bases). The CDR3 runs 16 residues. Deletions cut 1 base from V and 6 bases from J, with 19 bases between. Germline loops: CDR1 LNHNV, CDR2 YYDKDF (reference sequence).

This clone was detected only a few times. The CDR3, as DNA: TGTGCCTGGACTCGGGGGAGGAACAATGAGCAGTTCTTC. It translates to CAWTRGRNNEQFF. The chain recombines TRBV30 with TRBJ2-1, with a possible D match to TRBD2 (6 bases). V dropped 4 bases and J dropped 5 bases, with 12 bases sitting between them. Germline V gene sequence: CDR1 GTSNPN, CDR2 SVGIG (reference sequence). The CDR3 is made up of 13 amino acids.

The chain links TRBV14 to TRBJ2-2, with D possibly called TRBD1 or TRBD2 (6 bases each). Germline lookup yields CDR1 SGHDN and CDR2 FVKESK. V was pared by 4 bases and J by 5 bases, with 17 bases between. The length of the CDR3 is 16 residues. The CDR3 loop reads CASSLLQGGTTGELFF. As DNA, the CDR3 is TGTGCCAGCAGCCTTTTACAGGGTGGGACTACCGGGGAGCTGTTTTTT. Complete variable domain (other parts from reference TRBV14 and TRBJ2-2): EAGVTQFPSHSVIEKGQTVTLRCDPISGHDNLYWYRRVMGKEIKFLLHFVKESKQDESGMPNNRFLAERTGGTYSTLKVQPAELEDSGVYFCASSLLQGGTTGELFFGEGSRLTVL.

This clone has a handful of counts. The V gene is TRBV4-1, the J gene TRBJ2-7; D may correspond to TRBD1 or TRBD2 (6 bases each). Trimming pared 2 bases from V and 9 bases from J, leaving 11 bases between. The CDR3 length is 12 residues. CDR1 and CDR2 from the germline V gene are MGHRA and YSYEKL. The CDR3 DNA sequence: TGCGCCAGCAGCCAAATAGGGGGAGGGCAGTACTTC. It specifies CASSQIGGGQYF.

The chain couples TRBV7-9 to TRBJ2-7; D not certain. Germline assignment: CDR1 SEHNR and CDR2 FQNEAQ (reference sequence). V gave up 3 bases and J gave up 7 bases, with 4 bases separating them. The CDR3 length is 10 residues. DNA of the CDR3: TGTGCCAGCAGCTTGGGGGAGCAGTACTTC. It codes for CASSLGEQYF. The full variable domain, its missing parts supplied by reference TRBV7-9 and TRBJ2-7, is DTGVSQNPRHKITKRGQNVTFRCDPISEHNRLYWYRQTLGQGPEFLTYFQNEAQLEKSRLLSDRFSAERPKGSFSTLEIQRTEQGDSAMYLCASSLGEQYFGPGTRLTVT.

The chain employs TRBV11-2 and TRBJ2-7; D is undetermined. Trimming pared 5 bases from V and 3 bases from J, leaving 11 bases between. Per germline, CDR1 SGHAT and CDR2 FQNNGV. The length of the CDR3 is 13 residues. CDR3 nucleotides: TGTGCCAGCAGCCTCGACCGAAGCTACGAGCAGTACTTC. Its protein is CASSLDRSYEQYF.

The chain joins TRBV7-2 to TRBJ1-5; D is unresolved. The CDR3 spans 12 residues. Trimming pared 2 bases from V and 4 bases from J, leaving 3 bases between. Per germline, CDR1 SGHTA and CDR2 FQGNSA. The CDR3 loop is CASSLQNQPQHF. CDR3 nucleotide sequence: TGTGCCAGCAGCTTACAAAATCAGCCCCAGCATTTT.

The count of this clone is one. V usage is TRBV19 and J usage is TRBJ2-4; 9 nucleotides match TRBD1. The CDR3 loop spans 15 amino acids. The germline V gene encodes CDR1 LNHDA and CDR2 SQIVND (reference sequence). Trimming at V came to 3 bases and at J to 5 bases, leaving 5 bases not matched to a gene. CDR3 residues: CASSIFRDRENIQYF. The CDR3 DNA follows: TGTGCCAGTAGTATTTTCCGGGACAGGGAAAACATTCAGTACTTC.